These 4 T cell receptor beta chains came from one sample sequenced in a study of neurological immune-mediated disorders. TCRdb reprocessed the 5' RACE reads via MiXCR and lists one record per CDR3 protein. This table holds approximately 100,000 distinct CDR3 sequences, roughly 3.5% found once. The sample consisted of PBMCs. These receptors all stem from a woman in her fifties or sixties with multiple sclerosis.

This clonotype showed up many times. The chain links TRBV5-1 to TRBJ2-6; a weak D match, TRBD2 (6 bases). CDR1 SGHRS and CDR2 YFSETQ come from the germline V gene. The CDR3 extends over 18 amino acids. Deletions cut 4 bases from V and 4 bases from J, with 21 bases between. CDR3 DNA sequence: TGCGCCAGCAGCCCGGCGGGACTTCTGGTCTCGGGGGCCAACGTCCTGACTTTC. It codes for CASSPAGLLVSGANVLTF.

There are many counts of this clonotype. The chain uses TRBV10-3 and TRBJ1-2; TRBD1 aligns across 7 bases. The junction had 6 bases not matched to a gene; V was cut back by 11 bases and J by 0 bases. Germline CDR1 ENHRY, CDR2 SYGVKD. The CDR3 has 13 residues. This CDR3 is CAARDSSNYGYTF. The CDR3, as DNA: TGTGCCGCCCGGGACAGCTCTAACTATGGCTACACCTTC.

This clonotype was recorded at least ten times. The rearrangement joins TRBV20-1 to TRBJ2-5; TRBD2 is a possible D gene (5 bases). CDR1 is DFQATT, CDR2 SNEGSKA, per germline (reference sequence). This CDR3 comprises 13 residues. The V end was cut by 5 bases, the J end by 5 bases, with 15 bases between. Here the CDR3 DNA reads TGCAGTGCTCGGGATTGGGTGGGGGAGACCCAGTACTTC. It encodes CSARDWVGETQYF.

This clonotype was recorded at least ten times. The chain recombines TRBV12-3 or TRBV12-4 with TRBJ1-3, with 8 bases aligning to TRBD1. The CDR3 loop spans 14 amino acids. Trimming took 10 bases from V and 0 from J; bases not matched to a gene: 5. The CDR3 DNA is TGTGCCACCCGGACAGGGAGCTCTGGAAACACCATATATTTT. Translation: CATRTGSSGNTIYF.